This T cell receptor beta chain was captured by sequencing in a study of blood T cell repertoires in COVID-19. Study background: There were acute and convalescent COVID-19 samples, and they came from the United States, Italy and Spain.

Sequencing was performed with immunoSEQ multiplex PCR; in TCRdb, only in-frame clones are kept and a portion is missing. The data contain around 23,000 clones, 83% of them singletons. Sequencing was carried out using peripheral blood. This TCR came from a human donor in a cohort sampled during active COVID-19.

CDR3: CASSQGATMNTEAFF. CDR3 DNA sequence: TGCGCCAGCTCCCAGGGGGCCACGATGAACACTGAAGCTTTCTTT. The genes are TRBV5-1 and TRBJ1-1; 8 bases align to TRBD1. Germline V gene sequence: CDR1 SGHRS, CDR2 YFSETQ. The CDR3 loop spans 15 amino acids. J gave up 0 bases and V 7 bases, and 8 bases lay outside the gene matches.